The source of this TCR beta chain is a study of control samples from healthy donors and cancer patients. In germline, CDR1 is SGHRS, CDR2 YFSETQ. This CDR3 has 19 amino acids. Deletions cut 0 bases from V and 3 bases from J, with 21 bases between. TCRdb keeps only in-frame clones here, not all; method: immunoSEQ multiplex PCR. The sample has about 160,000 clones; around 94% are singletons. Sequenced: PBMCs. This rearrangement joins TRBV5-1 to TRBJ2-2, with D tentatively TRBD2 (6 bases). The clonotype was recovered from a man aged 55 to 70 with colorectal cancer. The CDR3 nucleotides read TGCGCCAGCAGCTTGGAACCTCGTGGGCGGGGTAGGGACACCGGGGAGCTGTTTTTT. This sequence encodes CASSLEPRGRGRDTGELFF.